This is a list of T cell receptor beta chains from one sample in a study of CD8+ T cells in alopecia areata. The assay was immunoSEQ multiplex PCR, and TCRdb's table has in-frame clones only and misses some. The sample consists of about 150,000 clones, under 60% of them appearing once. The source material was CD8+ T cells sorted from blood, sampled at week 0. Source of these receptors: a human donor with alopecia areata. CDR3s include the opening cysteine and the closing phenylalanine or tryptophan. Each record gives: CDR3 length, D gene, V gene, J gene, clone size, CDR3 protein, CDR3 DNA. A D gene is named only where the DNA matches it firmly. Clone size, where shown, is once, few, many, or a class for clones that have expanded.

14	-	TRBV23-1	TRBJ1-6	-	CASSQSQGGSPLHF	TGCGCCAGCAGTCAATCACAGGGAGGGTCACCCCTCCACTTT
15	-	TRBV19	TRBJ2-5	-	CASSAPGHNQETQYF	TGTGCCAGTAGTGCCCCCGGACACAACCAAGAGACCCAGTACTTC
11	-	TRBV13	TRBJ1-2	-	CASSSNTGYTF	TGTGCCAGCAGCTCCAATACGGGCTACACCTTC
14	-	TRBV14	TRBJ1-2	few	CASSQDRTVYGYTF	TGTGCCAGCAGCCAAGATAGGACAGTCTATGGCTACACCTTC
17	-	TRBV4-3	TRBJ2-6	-	CASSQDLQGSGANVLTF	TGCGCCAGCAGCCAAGATCTGCAGGGCTCTGGGGCCAACGTCCTGACTTTC
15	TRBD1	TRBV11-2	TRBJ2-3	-	CASSPGQGATDTQYF	TGTGCCAGCAGCCCTGGACAGGGGGCCACAGATACGCAGTATTTT
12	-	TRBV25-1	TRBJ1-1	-	CASSESRDEAFF	TGTGCCAGCAGTGAATCGAGGGATGAAGCTTTCTTT
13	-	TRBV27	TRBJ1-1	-	CASSLSANTEAFF	TGTGCCAGCAGTTTATCGGCGAACACTGAAGCTTTCTTT
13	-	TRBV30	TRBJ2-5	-	CAWSGQAEETQYF	TGTGCCTGGAGTGGTCAGGCCGAAGAGACCCAGTACTTC
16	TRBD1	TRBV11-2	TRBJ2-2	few	CASSSLRTGRTGELFF	TGTGCCAGCAGCTCCCTCCGGACAGGGCGGACCGGGGAGCTGTTTTTT
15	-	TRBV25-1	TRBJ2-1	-	CASSGGTSSYNEQFF	TGTGCCAGCAGTGGCGGCACAAGCTCCTACAATGAGCAGTTCTTC
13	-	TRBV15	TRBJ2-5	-	CATSGETKETQYF	TGTGCCACTAGTGGGGAGACCAAAGAGACCCAGTACTTC
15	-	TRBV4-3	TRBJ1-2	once	CASSQDIWGNYGYTF	TGCGCCAGCAGCCAAGATATCTGGGGAAACTATGGCTACACCTTC
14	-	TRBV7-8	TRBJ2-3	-	CASSLSGGSDTQYF	TGTGCCAGCAGCTTATCTGGCGGTTCAGATACGCAGTATTTT
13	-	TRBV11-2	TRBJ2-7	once	CASSLGDNYEQYF	TGTGCCAGCAGCTTAGGGGACAACTACGAGCAGTACTTC
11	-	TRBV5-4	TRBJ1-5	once	CASSSRQPQHF	TGTGCCAGCAGCTCGCGCCAGCCCCAGCATTTT
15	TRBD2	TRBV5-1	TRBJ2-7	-	CASSGGGGGSYEQYF	TGCGCCAGCAGCGGCGGGGGTGGCGGCTCCTACGAGCAGTACTTC
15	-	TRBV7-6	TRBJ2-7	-	CASSLAGKVVNEQYF	TGTGCCAGCAGCTTAGCGGGGAAGGTGGTGAACGAGCAGTACTTC
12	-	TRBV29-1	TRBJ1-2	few	CSVVEGNIGYTF	TGCAGCGTTGTGGAGGGAAATATTGGCTACACCTTC
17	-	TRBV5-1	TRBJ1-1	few	CASSLGAGGLMNTEAFF	TGCGCCAGCAGCTTGGGGGCAGGTGGGCTTATGAACACTGAAGCTTTCTTT
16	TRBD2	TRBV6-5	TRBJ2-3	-	CASSYAGGTSTDTQYF	TGTGCCAGCAGTTACGCGGGGGGAACTAGCACAGATACGCAGTATTTT
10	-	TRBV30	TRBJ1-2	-	CACEDYGYTF	TGTGCCTGTGAAGACTATGGCTACACCTTC
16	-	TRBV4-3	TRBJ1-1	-	CASSQDIGDTTTEAFF	TGCGCCAGCAGCCAAGATATTGGGGACACTACCACTGAAGCTTTCTTT
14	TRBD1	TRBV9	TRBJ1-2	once	CASSGGQGYYGYTF	TGTGCCAGCAGCGGAGGACAGGGGTATTATGGCTACACCTTC
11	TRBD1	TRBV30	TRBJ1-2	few	CYGQGSDGYTF	TGTTATGGACAGGGATCGGACGGCTACACCTTC
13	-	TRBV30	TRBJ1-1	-	CAWIQDREYEAFF	TGTGCCTGGATCCAGGACAGAGAGTATGAAGCTTTCTTT